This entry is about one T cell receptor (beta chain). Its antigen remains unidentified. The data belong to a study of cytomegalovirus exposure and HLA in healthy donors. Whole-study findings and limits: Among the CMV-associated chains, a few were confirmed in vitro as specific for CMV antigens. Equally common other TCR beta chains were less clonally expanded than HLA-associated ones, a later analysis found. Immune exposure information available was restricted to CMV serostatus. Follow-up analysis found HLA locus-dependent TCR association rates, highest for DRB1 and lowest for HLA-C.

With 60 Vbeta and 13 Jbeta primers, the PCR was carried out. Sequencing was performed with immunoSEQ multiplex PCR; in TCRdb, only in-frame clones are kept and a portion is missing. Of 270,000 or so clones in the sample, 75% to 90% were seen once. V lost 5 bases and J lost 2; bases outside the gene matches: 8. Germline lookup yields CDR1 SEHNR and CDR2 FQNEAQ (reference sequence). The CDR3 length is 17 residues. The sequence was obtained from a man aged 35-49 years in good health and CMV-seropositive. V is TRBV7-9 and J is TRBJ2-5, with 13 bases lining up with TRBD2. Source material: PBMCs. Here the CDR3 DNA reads TGTGCCAGCAGCCACTCCCCGGGACTAGCGGGACAAGAGACCCAGTACTTC. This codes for CASSHSPGLAGQETQYF.